This entry describes one T cell receptor beta chain. Its antigen is unknown. These data are taken from a study of shared clonotypes between healthy human individuals. The study's findings and limits: It was the non-shared clonotypes that had lower generation probabilities than clonotypes shared by all four donors.

Sequencing used immunoSEQ multiplex PCR; TCRdb keeps in-frame clones, though not all of them. The sample consists of about 2 million clones, roughly 96% of them appearing once. This CDR3 contains 14 residues. Trimming removed 0 bases from V and 5 bases from J, with 9 bases in between. Looked up from germline, CDR1 is SGHNT and CDR2 is YYREEE (reference sequence). The V call is TRBV5-4, the J call TRBJ1-3, with D unclear. Sequencing input: naive CD4+ T cells sorted from blood. Subset indicated: CD45RA+ positively selected. The clonotype was recovered from a man younger than 35 in good health. The CDR3 sequence is CASSLGQARNTIYF. The CDR3 nucleotides read TGTGCCAGCAGCTTGGGGCAGGCCCGAAACACCATATATTTT.